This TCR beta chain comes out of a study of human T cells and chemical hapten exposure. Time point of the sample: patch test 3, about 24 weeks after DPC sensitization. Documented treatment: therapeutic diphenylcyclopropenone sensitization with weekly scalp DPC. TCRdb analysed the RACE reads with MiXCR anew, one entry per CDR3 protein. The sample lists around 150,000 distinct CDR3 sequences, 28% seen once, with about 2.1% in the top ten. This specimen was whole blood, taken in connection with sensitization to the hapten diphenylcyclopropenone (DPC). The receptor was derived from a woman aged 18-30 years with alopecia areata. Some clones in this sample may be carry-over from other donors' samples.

The DNA of the CDR3 is TGTGCCAGCAGCTTAGCACGAAATCAGCCCCAGCATTTT. This gives the protein CASSLARNQPQHF. V gene TRBV7-2 combines with J gene TRBJ1-5; the D is unclear. Germline CDR1 SGHTA, CDR2 FQGNSA. There are 13 residues in the CDR3. The ends were cut back, 0 bases at V and 4 bases at J, with 4 bases in the middle.